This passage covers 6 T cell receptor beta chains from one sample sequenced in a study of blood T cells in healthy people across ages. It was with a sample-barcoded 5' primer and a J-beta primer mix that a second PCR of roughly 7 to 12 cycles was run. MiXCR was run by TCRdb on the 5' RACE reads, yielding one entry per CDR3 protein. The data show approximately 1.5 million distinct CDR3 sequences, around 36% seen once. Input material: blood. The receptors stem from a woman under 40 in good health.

CDR3: CASLGFQETQYF. CDR3 coding DNA: TGTGCCAGCTTAGGGTTCCAAGAGACCCAGTACTTC. The chain links TRBV2 to TRBJ2-5; no clear D. There are 12 residues in the CDR3. Trimming took off 8 bases at V and 1 base at J, with 8 bases between the two ends. Looked up from germline, CDR1 is SNHLY and CDR2 is FYNNEI.

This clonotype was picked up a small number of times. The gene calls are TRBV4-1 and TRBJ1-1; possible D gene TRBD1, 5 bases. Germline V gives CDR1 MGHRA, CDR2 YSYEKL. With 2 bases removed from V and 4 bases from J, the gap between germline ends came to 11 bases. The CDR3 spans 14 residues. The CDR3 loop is CASSQLPQGTEAFF. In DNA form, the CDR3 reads TGCGCCAGCAGCCAACTCCCCCAGGGCACTGAAGCTTTCTTT.

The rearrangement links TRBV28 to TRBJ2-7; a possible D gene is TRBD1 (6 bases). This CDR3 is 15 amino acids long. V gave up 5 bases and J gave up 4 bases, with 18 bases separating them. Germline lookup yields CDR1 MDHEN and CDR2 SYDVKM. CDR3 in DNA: TGTGCCAGCAGTGTATACAGGGCGCCAGCTTACGAGCAGTACTTC. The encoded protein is CASSVYRAPAYEQYF.

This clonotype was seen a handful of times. The CDR3 spells CSALGGGADAYNEQFF. The CDR3 DNA is TGCAGTGCCCTTGGCGGGGGGGCCGATGCCTACAATGAGCAGTTCTTC. V usage is TRBV20-1 and J usage is TRBJ2-1; 9 bases match TRBD2. CDR3 length: 16 amino acids. With V trimmed by 6 bases and J by 2 bases, 11 bases remained unmatched. Germline CDR1 and CDR2: DFQATT and SNEGSKA (reference sequence).

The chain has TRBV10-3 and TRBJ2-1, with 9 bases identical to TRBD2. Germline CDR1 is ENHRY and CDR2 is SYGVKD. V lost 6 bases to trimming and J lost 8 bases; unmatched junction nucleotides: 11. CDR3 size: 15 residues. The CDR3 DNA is TGTGCCATCAGGAATATAGCGGGAGTGCAGGATGAGCAGTTCTTC. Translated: CAIRNIAGVQDEQFF.

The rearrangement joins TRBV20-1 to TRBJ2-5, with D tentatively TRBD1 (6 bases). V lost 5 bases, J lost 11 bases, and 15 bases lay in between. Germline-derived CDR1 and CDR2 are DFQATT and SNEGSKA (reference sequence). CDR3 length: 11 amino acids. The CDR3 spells CSAGQPGEQYF. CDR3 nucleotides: TGCAGTGCTGGACAGCCCGGGGAGCAGTACTTC.